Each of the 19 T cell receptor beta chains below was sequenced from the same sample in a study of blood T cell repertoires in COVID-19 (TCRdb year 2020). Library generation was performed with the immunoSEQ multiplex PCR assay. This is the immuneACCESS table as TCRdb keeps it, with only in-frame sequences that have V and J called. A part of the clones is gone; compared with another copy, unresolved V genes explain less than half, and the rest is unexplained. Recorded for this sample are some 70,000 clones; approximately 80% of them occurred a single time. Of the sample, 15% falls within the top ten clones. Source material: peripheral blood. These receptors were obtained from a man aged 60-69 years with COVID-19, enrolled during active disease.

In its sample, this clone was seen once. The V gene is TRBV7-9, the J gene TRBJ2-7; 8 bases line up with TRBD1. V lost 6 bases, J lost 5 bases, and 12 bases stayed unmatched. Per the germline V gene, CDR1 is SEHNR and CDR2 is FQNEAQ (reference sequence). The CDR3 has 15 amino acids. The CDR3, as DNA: TGTGCCAGCAGTTCCCGCGGGACAGGTTCCCACGAGCAGTACTTC. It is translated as CASSSRGTGSHEQYF.

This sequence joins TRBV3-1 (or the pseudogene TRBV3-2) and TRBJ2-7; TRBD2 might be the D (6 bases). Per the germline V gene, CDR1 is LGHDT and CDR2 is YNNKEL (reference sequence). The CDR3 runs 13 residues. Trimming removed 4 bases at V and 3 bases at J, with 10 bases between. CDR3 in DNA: TGTGCCAGCAGCCGCGGACTACGCTACGAGCAGTACTTC. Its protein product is CASSRGLRYEQYF.

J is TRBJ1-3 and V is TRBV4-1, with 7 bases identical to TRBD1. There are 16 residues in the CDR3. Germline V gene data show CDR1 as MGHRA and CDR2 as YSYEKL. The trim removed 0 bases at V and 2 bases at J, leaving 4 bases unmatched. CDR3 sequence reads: CASSQDFTGAGNTIYF. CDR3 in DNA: TGCGCCAGCAGCCAAGATTTTACAGGGGCTGGAAACACCATATATTTT.

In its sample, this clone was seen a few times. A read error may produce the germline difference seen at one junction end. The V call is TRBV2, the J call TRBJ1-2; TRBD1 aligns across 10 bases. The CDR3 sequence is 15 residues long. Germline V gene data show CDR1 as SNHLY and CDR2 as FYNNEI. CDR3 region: CASTYVPGQGTSYTF. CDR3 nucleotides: TGTGCGAGCACCTACGTCCCGGGACAGGGGACGAGCTACACCTTC.

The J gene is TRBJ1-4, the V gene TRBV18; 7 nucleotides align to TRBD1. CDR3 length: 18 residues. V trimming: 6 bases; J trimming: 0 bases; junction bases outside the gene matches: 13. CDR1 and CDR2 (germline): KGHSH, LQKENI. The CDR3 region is CASSLRSGQITTNEKLFF. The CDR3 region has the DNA TGTGCCAGCTCTCTCCGATCGGGACAGATTACAACTAATGAAAAACTGTTTTTT.

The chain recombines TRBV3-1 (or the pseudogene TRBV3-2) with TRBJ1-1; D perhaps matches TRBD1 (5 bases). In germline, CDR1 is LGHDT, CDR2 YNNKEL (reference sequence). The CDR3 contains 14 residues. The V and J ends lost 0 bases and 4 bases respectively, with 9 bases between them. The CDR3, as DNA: TGTGCCAGCAGCCAAGAAGGGGAGGGCACTGAAGCTTTCTTT. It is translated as CASSQEGEGTEAFF.

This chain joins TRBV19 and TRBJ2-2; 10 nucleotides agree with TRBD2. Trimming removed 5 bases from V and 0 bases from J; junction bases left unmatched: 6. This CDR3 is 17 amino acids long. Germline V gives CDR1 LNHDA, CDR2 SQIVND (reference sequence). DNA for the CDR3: TGTGCCAGTAGTTCATGGGGGACTAGCGCGAACACCGGGGAGCTGTTTTTT. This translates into CASSSWGTSANTGELFF.

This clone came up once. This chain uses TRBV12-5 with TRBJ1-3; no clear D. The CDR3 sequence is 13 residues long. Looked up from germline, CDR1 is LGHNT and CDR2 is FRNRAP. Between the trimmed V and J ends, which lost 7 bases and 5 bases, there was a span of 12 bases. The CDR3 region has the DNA TGTGCTAGTGCACTTAACAGCCGAAACACCATATATTTT. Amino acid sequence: CASALNSRNTIYF.

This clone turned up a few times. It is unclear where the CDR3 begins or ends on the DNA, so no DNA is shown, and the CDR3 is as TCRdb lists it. The CDR3 sequence: CASSSSNEKLFF. This chain links TRBV6-6 with TRBJ1-4. From germline, CDR1 is MNHNY and CDR2 SVGAGI (reference sequence). The CDR3 is made up of 12 amino acids, end residues included.

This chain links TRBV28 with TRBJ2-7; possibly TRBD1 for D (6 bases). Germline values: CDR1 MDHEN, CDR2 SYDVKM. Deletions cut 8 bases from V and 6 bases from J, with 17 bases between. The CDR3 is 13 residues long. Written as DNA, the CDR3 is TGTGCCAGCCAAAGTTCGGACAGTCGCGAGCAGTACTTC. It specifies CASQSSDSREQYF.

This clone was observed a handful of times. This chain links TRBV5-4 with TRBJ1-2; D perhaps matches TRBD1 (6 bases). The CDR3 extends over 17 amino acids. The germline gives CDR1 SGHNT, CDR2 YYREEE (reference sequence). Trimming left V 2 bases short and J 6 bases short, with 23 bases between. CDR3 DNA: TGTGCCAGCAGCTTACGACAGGTTCTAGCGCGGGGGAATGGCTACACCTTC. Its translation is CASSLRQVLARGNGYTF.

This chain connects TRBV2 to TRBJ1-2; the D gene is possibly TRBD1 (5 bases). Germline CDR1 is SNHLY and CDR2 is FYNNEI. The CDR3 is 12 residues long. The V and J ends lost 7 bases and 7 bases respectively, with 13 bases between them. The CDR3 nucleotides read TGTGCCAGCACCAAAGGGGTGGGTGGCTACACCTTC. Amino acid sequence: CASTKGVGGYTF.

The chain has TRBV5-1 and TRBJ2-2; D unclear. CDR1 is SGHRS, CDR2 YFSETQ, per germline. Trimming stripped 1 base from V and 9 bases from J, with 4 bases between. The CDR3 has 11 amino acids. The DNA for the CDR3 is TGCGCCAGCAGCTTGAGCCGGGAGCTGTTTTTT. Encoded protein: CASSLSRELFF.

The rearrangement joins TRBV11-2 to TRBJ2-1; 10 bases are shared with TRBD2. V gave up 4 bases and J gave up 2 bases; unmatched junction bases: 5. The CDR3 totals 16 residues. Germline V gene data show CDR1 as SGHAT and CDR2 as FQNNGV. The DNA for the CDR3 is TGTGCCAGCAGCTATCTAGCGGGAGTTGCCTACAATGAGCAGTTCTTC. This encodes CASSYLAGVAYNEQFF.

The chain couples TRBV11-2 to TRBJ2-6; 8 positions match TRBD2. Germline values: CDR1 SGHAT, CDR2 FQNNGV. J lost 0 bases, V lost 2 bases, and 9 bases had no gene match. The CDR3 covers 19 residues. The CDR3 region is CASSLWGRTSFSGANVLTF. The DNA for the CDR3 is TGTGCCAGCAGCTTATGGGGTAGGACTAGCTTCTCTGGGGCCAACGTCCTGACTTTC.

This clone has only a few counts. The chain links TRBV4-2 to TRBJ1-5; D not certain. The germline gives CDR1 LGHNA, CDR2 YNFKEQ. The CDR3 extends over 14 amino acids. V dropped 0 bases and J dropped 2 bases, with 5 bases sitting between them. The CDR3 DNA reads TGTGCCAGCAGCCAAGAGAGGGGCAATCAGCCCCAGCATTTT. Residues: CASSQERGNQPQHF.

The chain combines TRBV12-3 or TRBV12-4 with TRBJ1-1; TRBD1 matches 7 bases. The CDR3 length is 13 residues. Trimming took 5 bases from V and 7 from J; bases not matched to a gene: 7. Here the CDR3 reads CASSRPGTDEAFF. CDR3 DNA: TGTGCCAGCAGTCGCCCTGGGACAGATGAAGCTTTCTTT.

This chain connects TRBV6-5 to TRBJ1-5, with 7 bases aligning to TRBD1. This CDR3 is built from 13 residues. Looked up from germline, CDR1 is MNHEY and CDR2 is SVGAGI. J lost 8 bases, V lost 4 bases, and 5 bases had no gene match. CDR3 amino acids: CASSLTGAEPQHF. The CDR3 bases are TGTGCCAGCAGTTTAACAGGGGCTGAGCCCCAGCATTTT.

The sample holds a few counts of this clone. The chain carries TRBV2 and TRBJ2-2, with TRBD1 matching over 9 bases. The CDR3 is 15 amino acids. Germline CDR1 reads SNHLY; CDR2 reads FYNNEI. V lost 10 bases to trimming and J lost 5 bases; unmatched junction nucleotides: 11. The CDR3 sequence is CATVPGQGGTGELFF. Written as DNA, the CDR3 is TGTGCCACCGTACCGGGACAGGGTGGTACCGGGGAGCTGTTTTTT.